This TCR beta chain was obtained from a study of T-cell memory formation after mild COVID-19. The study's findings and limits: The CD4+ clones that contracted clustered mainly within CM and EM, and the CD8+ clones concentrated in EMRA.

Trimming shortened V by 3 bases and J by 8 bases, and 8 bases separated the two germline ends. The CDR3 sequence is 12 residues long. The authors produced TCR alpha and TCR beta cDNA libraries with sample barcodes and UMIs by 5'RACE using constant-segment primers. In TCRdb, the 5' RACE reads were re-called with MiXCR into one record per CDR3 protein. The table has 550,000 to 600,000 distinct CDR3 sequences, approximately 21% seen once. As concerns this clonotype: What it binds is unknown.

The sequencing input was PBMCs or a T cell subset sorted from them (not recorded which). The receptor was isolated from an adult woman who had mild COVID-19 (a few samples of this study predate the infection). Cell type and time point are not known. The J gene is TRBJ2-1, the V gene TRBV12-3 or TRBV12-4; D gene unclear. Written as DNA, the CDR3 is TGTGCCAGCAGTTTTAAGATTGATGAGCAGTTCTTC. Its translation: CASSFKIDEQFF.